Each of the 10 T cell receptor beta chains below was sequenced from the same sample in a study of technical replicates of blood from a handful of donors (dated by TCRdb to between 2016 and 2019). The library was obtained by the immunoSEQ multiplex PCR assay. This is the immuneACCESS table as TCRdb keeps it, with only in-frame sequences that have V and J called. A part of the clones is gone; compared with another copy, unresolved V genes explain less than half, and the rest is unexplained. The sample has roughly 74,000 clones on record, 91% of them singletons. Around 0.37% of the sample goes to the ten largest clones. Sequencing used T cells isolated from PBMCs. These receptors were taken from a human donor in good health.

The chain is built from TRBV10-3 and TRBJ1-2; D might be TRBD1 (6 bases). The CDR3 has 15 residues. The V gene's germline CDR1 is ENHRY and CDR2 SYGVKD. V was trimmed by 2 bases and J by 1 base, leaving 11 bases between them. CDR3 loop: CAISEVDRVNYGYTF. CDR3 DNA sequence: TGTGCCATCAGTGAGGTGGACAGAGTTAACTATGGCTACACCTTC.

This clone was detected once. The genes are TRBV4-1 and TRBJ2-5; 9 bases agree with TRBD2. The CDR3 spans 17 residues. J was trimmed by 0 bases and V by 0 bases; bases with no gene match: 5. CDR1 and CDR2 from the germline V gene are MGHRA and YSYEKL. CDR3 sequence: CASSQDLAGGYQETQYF. As DNA, the CDR3 is TGCGCCAGCAGCCAAGATTTGGCGGGAGGGTACCAAGAGACCCAGTACTTC.

The chain links TRBV5-1 to TRBJ2-1, with no clear D. The V end lost 2 bases, the J end lost 5 bases, and 5 bases lay between the germline ends. Germline CDR1 SGHRS, CDR2 YFSETQ. The CDR3 contains 12 residues. Here the CDR3 DNA reads TGCGCCAGCAGCTTTCCCAACAATGAGCAGTTCTTC. This translates into CASSFPNNEQFF. The variable domain in full, with the rest retrieved from reference TRBV5-1 and TRBJ2-1, is KAGVTQTPRYLIKTRGQQVTLSCSPISGHRSVSWYQQTPGQGLQFLFEYFSETQRNKGNFPGRFSGRQFSNSRSEMNVSTLELGDSALYLCASSFPNNEQFFGPGTRLTVL.

This chain joins TRBV5-1 and TRBJ2-1; 14 bases line up with TRBD2. Trimming at V came to 5 bases and at J to 9 bases, leaving 4 bases not matched to a gene. This CDR3 region has 14 residues. Looked up from germline, CDR1 is SGHRS and CDR2 is YFSETQ. The CDR3 DNA sequence: TGCGCCAGCAGAGGACTAGCGGGAGGCGGTGAGCAGTTCTTC. Amino acid sequence: CASRGLAGGGEQFF.

This clone turned up a few times. V usage is TRBV10-1 and J usage is TRBJ1-1; 9 bases match TRBD1. The CDR3 has 15 residues. Germline V lookup: CDR1 WNHNN, CDR2 SYGVQD (reference sequence). V shed 2 bases and J 1 base; nucleotides not matched to a gene: 2. As DNA, the CDR3 is TGCGCCAGCAGTGAGGGACAGGGGTCGAACACTGAAGCTTTCTTT. Its protein product is CASSEGQGSNTEAFF.

This clone appeared a few times. This sequence joins TRBV6-6 and TRBJ1-5; possible D gene TRBD1, 6 bases. V shed 7 bases and J shed 5 bases, with 18 bases lying between them. This CDR3 region has 15 residues. The germline V gene has CDR1 MNHNY and CDR2 SVGAGI (reference sequence). The chain's CDR3 is CASMTGDRLYQPQHF. In DNA form, the CDR3 reads TGTGCCAGCATGACTGGAGACAGGCTTTATCAGCCCCAGCATTTT.

V gene TRBV27 combines with J gene TRBJ2-1; D not resolved. Germline values: CDR1 MNHEY, CDR2 SMNVEV (reference sequence). V shed 2 bases and J shed 6 bases, with 8 bases lying between them. The CDR3 totals 13 residues. CDR3 amino acids: CASSLRSLNEQFF. CDR3 nucleotides: TGTGCCAGCAGTTTACGTAGCCTCAATGAGCAGTTCTTC.

This sequence joins TRBV10-3 and TRBJ1-1, with D unclear. This CDR3 comprises 12 residues. CDR1 is ENHRY, CDR2 SYGVKD, per germline. Deletions cut 5 bases from V and 11 bases from J, with 15 bases between. In DNA, the CDR3 is TGTGCCATCAGTCGAGACTGGGTGGTGGCTTTCTTT. Translated: CAISRDWVVAFF.

The chain combines TRBV29-1 with TRBJ1-2; maybe TRBD1 (6 bases). This CDR3 has 16 residues. Germline V gene lookup returns CDR1 SQVTM and CDR2 ANQGSEA. Trimming cost V 0 bases and J 7 bases, with 21 bases left between them. CDR3 residues: CSVEDSLSWGRSGYTF. CDR3 sequence (DNA): TGCAGCGTTGAAGATTCTCTGAGTTGGGGGCGGAGTGGCTACACCTTC.

CDR3 bases: TGCAGCGTGCAAGGGGGATTCGAGCGACGTAGAAACACTGAAGCTTTCTTT. Amino acids: CSVQGGFERRRNTEAFF. The gene calls are TRBV29-1 and TRBJ1-1; tentative D call: TRBD1 (6 bases). Germline CDR1 is SQVTM and CDR2 is ANQGSEA. The CDR3 is 17 residues long. V was trimmed by 6 bases and J by 2 bases, leaving 25 bases between them.